These T cell receptor beta chains were read from a single sample in a study of post-analysis software for immune sequencing data. TCRdb analysed the PCR reads with MiXCR anew, one entry per CDR3 protein. The sample includes under 650,000 distinct CDR3 sequences, about 40% of them seen just once. Sequencing input: blood. These receptors were taken from a girl between 5 and 17 years old with multiple sclerosis. The conserved cysteine and the conserved F or W are not part of the CDR3 here. Each record gives: V gene, J gene, CDR3 protein.

>TRBV29-1|TRBJ1-2
SVEGRVYGYT
>TRBV6-5|TRBJ1-2
ASSSTAHYGYT
>TRBV20-1|TRBJ1-2
SARDQARHYGYT
>TRBV10-3|TRBJ1-1
AISENRVGDTEAF
>TRBV27|TRBJ1-2
ASSLSGAGIGYT
>TRBV7-9|TRBJ2-1
ASSPAGVSINEQF
>TRBV4-1|TRBJ2-2
ASSQEPTEGYTGELF
>TRBV20-1|TRBJ1-1
SARRQGAMNTEAF
>TRBV12-3/TRBV12-4|TRBJ2-1
ASSTRSGPSYNEQF
>TRBV7-2|TRBJ2-7
ASSLAASGSYEQY
>TRBV7-9|TRBJ2-1
ASSPRAGGPHEQF
>TRBV20-1|TRBJ2-3
SASSRGGGDTQY
>TRBV20-1|TRBJ2-3
SARDPARLTDTQY
>TRBV20-1|TRBJ2-1
SAQLSGRSHNEQF
>TRBV24-1|TRBJ2-1
ATRGTSLDNEQF
>TRBV7-6|TRBJ2-7
VSSLSRGRNEQY
>TRBV2|TRBJ2-1
ASSEKTGGYNEQF
>TRBV20-1|TRBJ2-1
SARAGGIEQF
>TRBV5-4|TRBJ2-1
ASSLVGGFSNEQF
>TRBV12-3/TRBV12-4|TRBJ2-4
ASSFIGQGREQY
>TRBV12-3/TRBV12-4|TRBJ2-7
ASSKGTDYEQY
>TRBV3-1|.
ASSRGAGGINEQY
>TRBV29-1|TRBJ2-3
SVVYLVSTDTQY
>TRBV29-1|TRBJ1-2
SVEDRSLGYT
>TRBV6-1|TRBJ2-6
ASSEAQLSGANVLT
>TRBV29-1|TRBJ2-3
SAGRERIDTQY
>TRBV4-1|TRBJ2-1
ASSQDSGLEQF
>TRBV11-3|TRBJ2-3
ASSLGGPDTQY
>TRBV2|TRBJ2-5
ASNGAGETQY
>TRBV7-2|TRBJ1-6
ASSSDVNSPLH
>TRBV5-6|TRBJ2-1
ASSFGGEYNEQF
>TRBV5-1|TRBJ2-6
ASSLAYRERVSGANVLT
>TRBV6-6|TRBJ2-7
ASSFDGDYEQY
>TRBV4-2|TRBJ2-3
ASSLTATSGSTDTRY
>TRBV5-1|TRBJ2-7
ASSLARTGTNEQY
>TRBV28|TRBJ2-3
ASSSPDSSPSTDTQY
>TRBV5-8|TRBJ2-6
ASSLGSREVSGANVLT
>TRBV6-5|TRBJ2-7
ASSYSPGRVSYEQY
>TRBV10-3|TRBJ2-1
AIGGTSGGWQF
>TRBV6-6|.
ASCNPSRGNYEQY
>TRBV7-9|TRBJ1-1
ASSPHRGTNTEAF
>TRBV29-1|TRBJ2-1
SVGVRLAGGEQF
>TRBV12-3/TRBV12-4|TRBJ2-7
ASSFPSAGANEQY
>TRBV3-1|TRBJ2-1
ASSPGLVGAYNEQF